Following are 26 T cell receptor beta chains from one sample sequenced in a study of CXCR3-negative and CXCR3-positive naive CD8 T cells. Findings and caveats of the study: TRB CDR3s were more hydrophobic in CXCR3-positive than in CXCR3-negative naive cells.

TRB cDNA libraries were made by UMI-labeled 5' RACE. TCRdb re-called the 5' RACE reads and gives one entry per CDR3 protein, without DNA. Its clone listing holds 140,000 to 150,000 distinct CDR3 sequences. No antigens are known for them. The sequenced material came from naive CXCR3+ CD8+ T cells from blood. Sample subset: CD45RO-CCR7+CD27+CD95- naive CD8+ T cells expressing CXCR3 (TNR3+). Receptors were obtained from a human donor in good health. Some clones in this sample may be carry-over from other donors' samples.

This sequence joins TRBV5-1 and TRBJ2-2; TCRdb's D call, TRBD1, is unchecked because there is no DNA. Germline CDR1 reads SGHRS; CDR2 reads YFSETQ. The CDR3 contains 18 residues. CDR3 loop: CASSLGDRVPVPSGELFF.

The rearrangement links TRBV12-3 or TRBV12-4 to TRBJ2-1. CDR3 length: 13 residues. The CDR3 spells CASSKVNYNEQFF.

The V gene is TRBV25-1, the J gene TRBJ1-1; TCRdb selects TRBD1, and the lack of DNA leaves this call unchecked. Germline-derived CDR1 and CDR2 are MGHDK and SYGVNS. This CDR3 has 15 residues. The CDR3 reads CASSELWDRDTEAFF.

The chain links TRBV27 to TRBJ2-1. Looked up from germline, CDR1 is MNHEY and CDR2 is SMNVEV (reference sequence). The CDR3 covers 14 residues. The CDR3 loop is CASSILGLYNEQFF.

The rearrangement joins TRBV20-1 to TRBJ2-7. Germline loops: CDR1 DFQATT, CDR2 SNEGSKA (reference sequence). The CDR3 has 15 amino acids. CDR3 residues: CSARDTREMIYEQYF.

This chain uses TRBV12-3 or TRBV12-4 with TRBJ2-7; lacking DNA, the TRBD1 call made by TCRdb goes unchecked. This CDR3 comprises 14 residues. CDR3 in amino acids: CASSFQGTGNEQYF.

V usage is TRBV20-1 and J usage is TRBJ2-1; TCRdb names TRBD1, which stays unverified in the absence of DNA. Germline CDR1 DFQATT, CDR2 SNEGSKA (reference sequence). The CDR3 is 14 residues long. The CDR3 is CSARETGAYNEQFF.

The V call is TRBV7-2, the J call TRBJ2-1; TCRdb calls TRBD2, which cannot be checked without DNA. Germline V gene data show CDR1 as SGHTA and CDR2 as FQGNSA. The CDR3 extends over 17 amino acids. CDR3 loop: CASSPLHGEVLYNEQFF.

The CDR3: CSGATTGDEYYEQYF. The genes are TRBV29-1 and TRBJ2-7; TCRdb's D call, TRBD1, is unchecked because there is no DNA. CDR3 length: 15 residues. The V gene's germline CDR1 is SQVTM and CDR2 ANQGSEA.

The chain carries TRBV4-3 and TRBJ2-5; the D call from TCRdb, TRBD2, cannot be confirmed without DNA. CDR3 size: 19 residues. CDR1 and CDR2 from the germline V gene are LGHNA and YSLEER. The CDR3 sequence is CASSQPRLAEFEGRETQYF.

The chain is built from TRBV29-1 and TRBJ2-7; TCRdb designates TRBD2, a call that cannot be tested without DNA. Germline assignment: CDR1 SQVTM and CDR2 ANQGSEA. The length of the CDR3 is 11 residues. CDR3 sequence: CSVDRGGEQYF.

The CDR3 here is CASSLTADNEQFF. This chain uses TRBV7-2 with TRBJ2-1; as DNA is missing, the TRBD1 call by TCRdb cannot be tested. The germline V gene has CDR1 SGHTA and CDR2 FQGNSA. The CDR3 spans 13 residues.

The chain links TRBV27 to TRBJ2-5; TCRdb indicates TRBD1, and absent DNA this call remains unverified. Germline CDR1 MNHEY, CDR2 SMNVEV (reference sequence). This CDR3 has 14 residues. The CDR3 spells CASSAAGREETQYF.

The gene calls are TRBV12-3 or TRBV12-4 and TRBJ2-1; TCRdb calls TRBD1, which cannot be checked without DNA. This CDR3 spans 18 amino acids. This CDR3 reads CASSLLRQTVRSYNEQFF.

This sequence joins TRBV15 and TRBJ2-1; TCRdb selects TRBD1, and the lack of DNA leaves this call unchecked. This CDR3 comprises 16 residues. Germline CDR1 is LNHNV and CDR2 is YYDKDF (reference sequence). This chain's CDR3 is CATSRVLSQPGNEQFF.

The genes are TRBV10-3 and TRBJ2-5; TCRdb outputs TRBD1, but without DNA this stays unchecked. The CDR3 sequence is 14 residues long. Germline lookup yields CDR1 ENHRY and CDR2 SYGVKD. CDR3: CAISDRGGQETQYF.

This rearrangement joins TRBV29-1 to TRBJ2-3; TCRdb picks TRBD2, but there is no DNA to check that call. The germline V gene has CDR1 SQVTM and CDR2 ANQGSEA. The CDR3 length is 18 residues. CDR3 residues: CSVEALAGRGSSTDTQYF.

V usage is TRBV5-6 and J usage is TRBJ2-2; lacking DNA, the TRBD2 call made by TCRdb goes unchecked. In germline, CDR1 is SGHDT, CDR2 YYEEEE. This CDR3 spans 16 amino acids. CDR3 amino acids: CASSRGLAGGLGELFF.

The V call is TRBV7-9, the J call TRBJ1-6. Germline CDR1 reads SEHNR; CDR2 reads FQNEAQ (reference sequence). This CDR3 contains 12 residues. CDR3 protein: CASSLDDSPLHF.

The CDR3 sequence is CASSLEGDRFYEQYF. V usage is TRBV5-1 and J usage is TRBJ2-7; TCRdb selects TRBD1, and the lack of DNA leaves this call unchecked. CDR1 and CDR2 from the germline V gene are SGHRS and YFSETQ. The CDR3 runs 15 residues.

The CDR3 loop is CASSPPGTEMNYGYTF. J is TRBJ1-2 and V is TRBV19; TCRdb outputs TRBD1, but without DNA this stays unchecked. The CDR3 is made up of 16 amino acids. The germline CDR1 and CDR2 sequences are LNHDA and SQIVND (reference sequence).

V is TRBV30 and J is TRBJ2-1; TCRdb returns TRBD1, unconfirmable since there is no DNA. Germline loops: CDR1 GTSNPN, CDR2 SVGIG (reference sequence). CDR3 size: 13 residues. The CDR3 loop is CAWSDGTRNEQFF.

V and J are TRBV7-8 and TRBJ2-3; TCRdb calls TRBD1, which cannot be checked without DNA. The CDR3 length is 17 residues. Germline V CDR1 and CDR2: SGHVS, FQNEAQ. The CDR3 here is CASSQTRTGGGADTQYF.

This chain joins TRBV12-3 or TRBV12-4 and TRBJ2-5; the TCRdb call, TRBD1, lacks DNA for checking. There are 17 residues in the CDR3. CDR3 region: CASSPRTGGEAQETQYF.

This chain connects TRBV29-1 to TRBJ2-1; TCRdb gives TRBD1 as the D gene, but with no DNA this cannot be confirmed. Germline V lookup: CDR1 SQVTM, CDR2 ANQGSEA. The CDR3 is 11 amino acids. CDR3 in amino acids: CSVEDRPGAIF.

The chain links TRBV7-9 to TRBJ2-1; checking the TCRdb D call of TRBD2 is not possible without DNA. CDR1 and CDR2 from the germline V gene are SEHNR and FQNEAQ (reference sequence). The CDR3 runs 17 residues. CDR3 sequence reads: CASSPPGIAETYNEQFF.